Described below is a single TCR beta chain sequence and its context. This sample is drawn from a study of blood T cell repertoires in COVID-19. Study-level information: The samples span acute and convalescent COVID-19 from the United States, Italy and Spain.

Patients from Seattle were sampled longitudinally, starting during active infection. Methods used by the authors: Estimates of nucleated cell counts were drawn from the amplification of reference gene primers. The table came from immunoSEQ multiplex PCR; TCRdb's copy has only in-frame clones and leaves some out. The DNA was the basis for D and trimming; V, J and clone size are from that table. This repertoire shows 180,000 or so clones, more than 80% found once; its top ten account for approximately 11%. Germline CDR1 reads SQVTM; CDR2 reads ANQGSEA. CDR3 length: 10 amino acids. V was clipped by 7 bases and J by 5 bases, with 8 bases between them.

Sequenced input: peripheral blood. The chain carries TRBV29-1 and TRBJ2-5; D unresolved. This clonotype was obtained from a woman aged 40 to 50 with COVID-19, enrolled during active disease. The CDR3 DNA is TGCAGCGCCGAACTGGAGACCCAGTACTTC. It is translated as CSAELETQYF.